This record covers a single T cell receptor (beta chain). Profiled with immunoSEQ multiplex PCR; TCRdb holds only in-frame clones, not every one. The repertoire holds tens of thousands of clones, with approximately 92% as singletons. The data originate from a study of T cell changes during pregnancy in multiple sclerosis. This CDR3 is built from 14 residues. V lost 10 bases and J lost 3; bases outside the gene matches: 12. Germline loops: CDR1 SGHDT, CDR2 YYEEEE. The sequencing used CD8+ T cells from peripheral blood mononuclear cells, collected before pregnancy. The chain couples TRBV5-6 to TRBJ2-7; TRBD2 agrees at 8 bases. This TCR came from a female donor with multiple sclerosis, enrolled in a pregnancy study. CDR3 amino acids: CAGFRSGEDYEQYF. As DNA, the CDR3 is TGTGCCGGATTCCGTAGCGGGGAGGACTACGAGCAGTACTTC.